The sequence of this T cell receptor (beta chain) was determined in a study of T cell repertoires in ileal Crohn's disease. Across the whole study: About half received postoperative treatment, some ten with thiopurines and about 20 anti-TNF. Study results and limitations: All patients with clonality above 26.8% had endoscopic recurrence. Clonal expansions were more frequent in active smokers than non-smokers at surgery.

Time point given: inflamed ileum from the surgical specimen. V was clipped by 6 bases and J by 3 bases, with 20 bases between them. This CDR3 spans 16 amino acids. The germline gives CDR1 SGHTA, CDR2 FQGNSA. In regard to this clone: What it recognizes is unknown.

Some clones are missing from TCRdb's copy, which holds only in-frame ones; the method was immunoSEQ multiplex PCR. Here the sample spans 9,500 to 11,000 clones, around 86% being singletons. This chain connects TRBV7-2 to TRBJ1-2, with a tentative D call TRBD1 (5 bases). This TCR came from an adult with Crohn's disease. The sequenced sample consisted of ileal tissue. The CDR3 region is CASSGGERRADYGYTF. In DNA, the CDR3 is TGTGCCAGCAGTGGGGGGGAAAGGCGCGCCGACTATGGCTACACCTTC. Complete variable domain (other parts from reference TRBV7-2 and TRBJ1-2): GAGVSQSPSNKVTEKGKDVELRCDPISGHTALYWYRQSLGQGLEFLIYFQGNSAPDKSGLPSDRFSAERTGGSVSTLTIQRTQQEDSAVYLCASSGGERRADYGYTFGSGTRLTVV.